The sequence of this TCR beta chain was determined in a study of T cells after yellow fever vaccination. This clonotype was found a few times. TCRdb called the 5' RACE reads again in MiXCR, with one record for every CDR3 protein. The table has fewer than 650,000 distinct CDR3 sequences, around a fifth seen once. Trimming cost V 0 bases and J 2 bases, with 9 bases left between them. The CDR3 is 15 amino acids. Germline CDR1 and CDR2: SGHRS and YFSETQ. This clonotype originated in a man younger than 35 who received the YFV17D yellow fever vaccine. The rearrangement joins TRBV5-1 to TRBJ2-4; D remains unclear. Source: PBMCs, taken 21 days after the first yellow fever vaccination. The DNA of the CDR3 is TGCGCCAGCAGCTTGGACTCCGTTACCAAAAACATTCAGTACTTC. Translated, it gives CASSLDSVTKNIQYF. Full variable domain (outside the CDR3, taken from reference TRBV5-1 and TRBJ2-4): KAGVTQTPRYLIKTRGQQVTLSCSPISGHRSVSWYQQTPGQGLQFLFEYFSETQRNKGNFPGRFSGRQFSNSRSEMNVSTLELGDSALYLCASSLDSVTKNIQYFGAGTRLSVL.